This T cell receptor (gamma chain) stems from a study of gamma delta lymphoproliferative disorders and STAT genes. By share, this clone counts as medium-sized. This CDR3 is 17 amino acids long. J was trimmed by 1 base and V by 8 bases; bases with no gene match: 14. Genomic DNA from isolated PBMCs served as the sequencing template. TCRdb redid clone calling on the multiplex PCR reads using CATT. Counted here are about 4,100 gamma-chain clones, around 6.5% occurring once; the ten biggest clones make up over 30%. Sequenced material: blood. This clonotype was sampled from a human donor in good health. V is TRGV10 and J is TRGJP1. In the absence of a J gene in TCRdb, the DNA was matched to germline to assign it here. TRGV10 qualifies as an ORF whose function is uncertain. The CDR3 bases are TGTGCTGCGTGGGATTATGGTCTTACTACCACTGGTTGGTTCAAGATATTT. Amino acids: CAAWDYGLTTTGWFKIF.